The sequence of this T cell receptor beta chain was determined in a study of T cells in Graves' hyperthyroidism and ophthalmopathy (dated by TCRdb to the late 2010s). Study-wide context: Peripheral blood was collected at initial diagnosis, before any treatment. According to the paper, TCR Vbeta CDR3 sequencing was carried out on 135 peripheral blood samples, which came from 40 to 45 ophthalmopathy, around 74 hyperthyroidism and about 17 progressor patients. To identify distinguishing TCR V-J signatures, a discovery cohort of roughly 100 patients was used, comprising 43 with Graves' ophthalmopathy and about 59 with stable Graves' hyperthyroidism. Following sampling, methimazole starting at 30 mg daily was given to hyperthyroidism patients, and high-dose intravenous methylprednisolone was given to ophthalmopathy patients. Prospective prediction of ophthalmopathy was tested in an independent validation cohort of some 20 hyperthyroidism patients and approximately 17 patients who later progressed to ophthalmopathy. In several Graves' hyperthyroidism patients, the study also compared T-cell repertoires from thyroid tissue with T-cell repertoires from blood. The 100 or so discovery patients were randomly divided into training and test sets at a 7:3 ratio.

The CDR3 starts with the cysteine, ends with the phenylalanine, and has 17 residues. The sequence is cut down to CDR3 DNA, 51 bases in frame from base 1. CDR1 and CDR2, per the germline V gene (reference sequence), are DFQATT and SNEGSKA. V loses 5 bases of germline sequence and J loses 2 bases, and the interval between the two ends is 22 bases. Ophthalmopathy patients had moderately to severely active disease, Clinical Activity Score of at least 3, NOSPECS grade of at least 4, and duration under 3 months. Patients with uncontrolled infections, other autoimmune diseases, pregnancy or lactation were excluded. Clinical symptoms, serum thyroxine and TRAb, thyroid ultrasound, and orbital computed tomography formed the basis for the diagnoses. PBMCs were separated from 7.5 to 10 ml of fresh peripheral blood using Ficoll-Paque density gradient centrifugation. Trizol reagent was used to extract total RNA, and RNA quality was then checked on an Agilent 2100 Bioanalyzer.

The full study reports these points: No statistical method was used to set the sample size in advance, and investigators knew the group allocation. During validation, the model predicted progression to ophthalmopathy a median of approximately 6 months ahead of onset, with around 65% sensitivity and almost 75% specificity. A 13 V-J signature model separated ophthalmopathy from stable hyperthyroidism, with approximately 86% sensitivity and around 84% specificity in cross-validation and 80%/75% in testing. Blood samples also contained most of the expanded thyroid clonotypes (frequency above 0.001), which suggests that blood repertoires may reflect thyroid immune responses.

TCR beta CDR3 regions were amplified from RNA transcripts. The TCR CDR3 was subjected to a first round of RT-PCR using the HTBI primer set and the Qiagen OneStep RT-PCR kit. The libraries were constructed in a second round of multiplex PCR and then size-selected and purified. Paired-end sequencing of the libraries was performed with 100 bp reads on an Illumina HiSeq2000. The authors' pipeline ran thus. SOAPnuke was used to process the raw data, with reads discarded if the reads contained adapters or uncalled bases, had a mean Phred below 15, or lacked an exact constant-primer or identifier match. High-quality paired reads were merged using COPE v1.2.5, and each unique nucleotide sequence was defined as a clonotype. MiTCR v1.1 was used to align clonotypes to the IMGT TRBV, TRBD and TRBJ reference segments. Analysis was restricted to V-J combinations with a frequency above 0.0001, which covered roughly 99% of repertoires. A TCS score was defined as the ratio of F50 (clonal expansion) to E x V (chaos), with BLOSUM62-based TCRdist applied between CDR3 peptides within each V-J. Welch's t-statistics and random forest reduced around 550 V-J features to around 14, which were used in a naive Bayes classifier (R e1071). TCRdb reprocessing: public reads trimmed at Q25 with fastp, clones called with MiXCR, in-frame beta chains kept. For every CDR3 protein sequence, its rows merge into one entry that carries the most common genes and DNA. These V and J calls rely on TCRdb rather than the paper's analysis. This sample holds 300,000 to 450,000 distinct CDR3 sequences; less than 20% were observed only once. The ten biggest clones cover around 15% of the sample.

This clonotype appeared many times. Its specific antigen is unknown. Base-call qualities are not available, and no considerably larger clone is one nucleotide away. The receptor comes from a woman in her thirties or forties with Graves' ophthalmopathy. The chain couples TRBV20-1 to TRBJ1-5; TRBD1 is a weak D gene call, 6 bases matching. The specimen sequenced was blood. The sequence in DNA is TGCAGTGCTCGACCGTGGGGGGGGGCGAGAGGCAATCAGCCCCAGCATTTT. It is translated as CSARPWGGARGNQPQHF.